Listed below are T cell receptor beta chains from one sample, sequenced in a study of T cells in localized non-small cell lung cancer. Sequencing was performed with immunoSEQ multiplex PCR; in TCRdb, only in-frame clones are kept and a portion is missing. This sample has roughly 90,000 clones, with approximately 90% found just once. Here the sequenced sample was PBMCs, taken before any cancer treatment. All receptors derive from a woman aged 35 to 69 with stage II squamous cell lung carcinoma. CDR3s include the opening cysteine and the closing phenylalanine or tryptophan. The D gene is left open where the match is weak. The size of a clone is reported for some rows only, either as once, few or many, or as a class for expanded clones.

clone size: NA
V gene: TRBV19
J gene: TRBJ1-2
D gene: NA
CDR3 DNA: TGTGCCAGTAGCCACTCCCGGGACACCCCTGGCTACACCTTC
CDR3 protein: CASSHSRDTPGYTF

clone size: few
V gene: TRBV4-2
J gene: TRBJ2-1
D gene: NA
CDR3 DNA: TGTGCCAGCAGCCAAGAGGGTAGCGCAGGCAATGAGCAGTTCTTC
CDR3 protein: CASSQEGSAGNEQFF

clone size: once
V gene: TRBV6-5
J gene: TRBJ2-3
D gene: NA
CDR3 DNA: TGTGCCAGCAAAGGACGGGGGGCGGAAAATACGCAGTATTTT
CDR3 protein: CASKGRGAENTQYF

clone size: NA
V gene: TRBV5-1
J gene: TRBJ2-3
D gene: NA
CDR3 DNA: TGCGCCAGCAGCCGGGGGACCCGGGCACCAGATACGCAGTATTTT
CDR3 protein: CASSRGTRAPDTQYF

clone size: NA
V gene: TRBV5-6
J gene: TRBJ2-2
D gene: NA
CDR3 DNA: TGTGCCAGCAGCTATTCAGGGGAGCTGTTTTTT
CDR3 protein: CASSYSGELFF

clone size: NA
V gene: TRBV2
J gene: TRBJ1-1
D gene: NA
CDR3 DNA: TGTGCCAGCAGTGAACAGACCCTGAACACTGAAGCTTTCTTT
CDR3 protein: CASSEQTLNTEAFF

clone size: few
V gene: TRBV6-6
J gene: TRBJ2-7
D gene: TRBD2
CDR3 DNA: TGTGCCAGCAGCCCACTAGCGGGGAAGGTCGAGCAGTACTTC
CDR3 protein: CASSPLAGKVEQYF

clone size: once
V gene: TRBV5-6
J gene: TRBJ1-1
D gene: NA
CDR3 DNA: TGTGCCAGCAGCTTAATTGCAGGGAGGATGAACACTGAAGCTTTCTTT
CDR3 protein: CASSLIAGRMNTEAFF

clone size: NA
V gene: TRBV9
J gene: TRBJ2-1
D gene: NA
CDR3 DNA: TGTGCCAGCAGCCCCCGGGCCGGGGTCAATGAGCAGTTCTTC
CDR3 protein: CASSPRAGVNEQFF

clone size: NA
V gene: TRBV28
J gene: TRBJ2-7
D gene: TRBD1
CDR3 DNA: TGTGCCAGCAGGTCTTCCGGGACAGCCTACGAGCAGTACTTC
CDR3 protein: CASRSSGTAYEQYF

clone size: once
V gene: TRBV19
J gene: TRBJ2-1
D gene: TRBD2
CDR3 DNA: TGTGCCAGTAGTATATGGGGACTAGCGGCTGACAATGAGCAGTTCTTC
CDR3 protein: CASSIWGLAADNEQFF

clone size: NA
V gene: TRBV2
J gene: TRBJ2-1
D gene: NA
CDR3 DNA: TGTGCCAGCGTGAGGGACGTAGGGAGGCCCAATGAGCAGTTCTTC
CDR3 protein: CASVRDVGRPNEQFF

clone size: NA
V gene: TRBV2
J gene: TRBJ1-2
D gene: NA
CDR3 DNA: TGTGCCAGCAGTGAAGGTCGGCGATTTGGCTACACCTTC
CDR3 protein: CASSEGRRFGYTF

clone size: few
V gene: TRBV5-1
J gene: TRBJ1-1
D gene: TRBD1
CDR3 DNA: TGCGCCAGCAGCAGACAGGGATTGTGGACTGAAGCTTTCTTT
CDR3 protein: CASSRQGLWTEAFF

clone size: NA
V gene: TRBV30
J gene: TRBJ1-6
D gene: NA
CDR3 DNA: TGTGCCTGGAGTTATCCGACAGGTTTGGCCGATTCACCCCTCCACTTT
CDR3 protein: CAWSYPTGLADSPLHF